This T cell receptor beta chain was identified during a study of T cells in Graves' hyperthyroidism and ophthalmopathy (dated by TCRdb to between 2018 and 2021). About the investigation overall: Peripheral blood samples were taken at the time of initial diagnosis, prior to any treatment. In about 6 Graves' hyperthyroidism patients, the study also compared T-cell repertoires from thyroid tissue with T-cell repertoires from blood. After blood sampling, hyperthyroidism patients were treated with methimazole at a starting dose of 30 mg daily, and ophthalmopathy patients were treated with high-dose intravenous methylprednisolone. The paper describes TCR Vbeta CDR3 sequencing of about 140 peripheral blood samples, made up of about 40 ophthalmopathy patients, around 78 hyperthyroidism patients and 17 progressor patients. A discovery cohort of about a hundred patients, approximately 45 with Graves' ophthalmopathy and more than 55 with stable Graves' hyperthyroidism, was used to find distinguishing TCR V-J signatures. The 100 or so discovery patients were randomly split 7:3 into training and test sets. Prospective prediction of ophthalmopathy was tested in an independent validation cohort of fewer than 20 hyperthyroidism patients and 17 patients who later progressed to ophthalmopathy.

This clonotype was counted ten times or more. Its antigen specificity is not known. Base qualities are missing; no much larger clone stands one base away. Amplification of TCR beta CDR3 regions was carried out from RNA transcripts. The TCR CDR3 was subjected to a first round of RT-PCR using the HTBI primer set and the Qiagen OneStep RT-PCR kit. Libraries were constructed in a second round of multiplex PCR, after which size selection and purification were carried out. Libraries were sequenced paired-end with 100 bp reads on an Illumina HiSeq2000. The authors' pipeline ran thus. Raw data were processed with SOAPnuke, discarding reads with adapters, uncalled bases, mean Phred below 15, or no exact constant-primer or identifier match. COPE v1.2.5 was used to merge the high-quality paired reads, and each unique nucleotide sequence was defined as a clonotype. MiTCR v1.1 was used to align clonotypes to the IMGT TRBV, TRBD and TRBJ reference segments. Analysis was restricted to V-J combinations with a frequency above 0.0001, which covered over 98% of repertoires. The TCS score was defined as the ratio of F50 (clonal expansion) to E x V (chaos), calculated using BLOSUM62-based TCRdist between CDR3 peptides within each V-J. Welch's t-statistics and random forest reduced several hundred V-J features to 13, which were used in a naive Bayes classifier (R e1071). Clones were called with MiXCR by TCRdb after fastp trimmed the public reads at Q25, and only in-frame beta chains were retained. Merged by CDR3 protein, the rows form single entries marked with the most common genes and DNA. The V and J calls and clone size are TCRdb's, not the authors'. The sample records about 420,000 distinct CDR3 sequences, about a sixth of which are singletons. Roughly 14% of the sample belongs to the ten largest clones.

Broader findings and caveats from the paper: In validation, the model predicted progression to ophthalmopathy with approximately 71% sensitivity and 72% to 85% specificity, a median of roughly seven months before onset. Sample size was not statistically predetermined, and investigators were not blinded to group allocation. Most expanded thyroid clonotypes (frequency above 0.001) were also detected in blood, a finding suggesting that blood repertoires may reflect thyroid immune responses. A model built on a 13 V-J signature distinguished ophthalmopathy from stable hyperthyroidism, reaching about 88% sensitivity and approximately 83% specificity in cross-validation and 80%/75% in testing.

A patient counted as having stable Graves' hyperthyroidism if no progression to ophthalmopathy occurred over 18 months of follow-up. Hyperthyroidism patients were newly diagnosed, with disease duration under 2 months, and aged 18 to 65 years. Patients with uncontrolled infections, other autoimmune diseases, pregnancy or lactation were excluded. Diagnoses were based on clinical symptoms, serum thyroxine and TRAb, thyroid ultrasound and orbital computed tomography. PBMCs were isolated from about 10 ml of fresh peripheral blood by Ficoll-Paque density gradient centrifugation. Total RNA was extracted using Trizol reagent, and RNA quality was assessed on an Agilent 2100 Bioanalyzer. Trimming removed 8 bases from V and 8 bases from J; the gene matches leave 13 bases unexplained. The CDR1 and CDR2 encoded by the germline V gene (reference sequence) are MNHEY and SMNVEV. The CDR3 starts with the cysteine, ends with the phenylalanine, and has 16 residues. Just CDR3 DNA is preserved here, 48 bases in frame from base 1.

Input material: blood. The receptor was isolated from a young woman with Graves' hyperthyroidism. Recombination linked TRBV27 to TRBJ1-6; 9 bases in the middle match TRBD1. Here is the DNA: TGTGCCAGCCGATTTTACAGGGGGCGAGCGGATTCACCCCTCCACTTT. This codes for CASRFYRGRADSPLHF.